This T cell receptor (beta chain) comes out of a study of beta chain features in type 1 diabetes. About the research overall: Sorted cells, 107,917,701 in number, were examined across all samples.

The CDR3 extends over 15 amino acids. Germline CDR1 reads LNHNV; CDR2 reads YYDKDF (reference sequence). After removal of 2 bases from V and 4 bases from J, the junction contained 7 bases not matched to a gene. This clone has ten or more counts. The investigators reverse transcribed all of the isolated RNA, so they sequenced expressed TCRB transcripts. Data came from immunoSEQ multiplex PCR; TCRdb stores just in-frame clones and leaves some out. The sample yields nearly 350,000 clones, 8% seen once. The J gene is TRBJ2-5, the V gene TRBV15, with TRBD2 identical over 7 bases. Sequencing used central memory CD4+ T cells from blood. This sequence originates from a woman aged 18-29 years in good health. The CDR3 DNA reads as TGTGCCACCAGCAGACAATCTAGCGGCGCAGAGACCCAGTACTTC. The encoded protein is CATSRQSSGAETQYF. The whole variable domain, remainder taken from reference TRBV15 and TRBJ2-5, is DAMVIQNPRYQVTQFGKPVTLSCSQTLNHNVMYWYQQKSSQAPKLLFHYYDKDFNNEADTPDNFQSRRPNTSFCFLDIRSPGLGDTAMYLCATSRQSSGAETQYFGPGTRLLVL.